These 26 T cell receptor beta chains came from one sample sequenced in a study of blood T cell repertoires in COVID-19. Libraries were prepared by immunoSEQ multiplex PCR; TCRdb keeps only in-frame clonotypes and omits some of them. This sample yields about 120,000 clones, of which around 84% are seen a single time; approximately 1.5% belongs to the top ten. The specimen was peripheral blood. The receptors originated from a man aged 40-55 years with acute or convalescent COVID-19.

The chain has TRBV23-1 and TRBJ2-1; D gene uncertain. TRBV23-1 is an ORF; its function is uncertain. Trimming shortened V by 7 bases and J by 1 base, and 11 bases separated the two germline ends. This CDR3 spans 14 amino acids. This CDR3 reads CASTSLWSYNEQFF. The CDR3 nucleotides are TGCGCCAGCACCTCACTGTGGTCCTACAATGAGCAGTTCTTC.

The CDR3 sequence: CASSIPPLTPSGANVLTF. The CDR3, as DNA: TGTGCCAGTAGTATCCCGCCCCTAACTCCATCTGGGGCCAACGTCCTGACTTTC. The rearrangement links TRBV19 to TRBJ2-6, with no clear D. Germline CDR1 reads LNHDA; CDR2 reads SQIVND (reference sequence). Deletions cut 3 bases from V and 1 base from J, with 16 bases between. The CDR3 consists of 18 residues.

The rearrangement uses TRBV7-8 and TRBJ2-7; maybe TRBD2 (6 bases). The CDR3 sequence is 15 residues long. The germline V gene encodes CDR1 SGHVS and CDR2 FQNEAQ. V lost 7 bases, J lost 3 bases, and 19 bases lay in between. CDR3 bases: TGTGCCAGCACCCCGTTGGGCGGGATCCTCTACGAGCAGTACTTC. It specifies CASTPLGGILYEQYF.

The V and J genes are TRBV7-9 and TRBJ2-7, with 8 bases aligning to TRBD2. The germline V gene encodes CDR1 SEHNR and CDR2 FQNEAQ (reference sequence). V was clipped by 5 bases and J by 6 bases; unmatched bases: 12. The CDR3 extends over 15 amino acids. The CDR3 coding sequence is TGTGCCAGCAGCCCGCTAGCGGGTGGGGGTAGCGAGCAGTACTTC. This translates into CASSPLAGGGSEQYF.

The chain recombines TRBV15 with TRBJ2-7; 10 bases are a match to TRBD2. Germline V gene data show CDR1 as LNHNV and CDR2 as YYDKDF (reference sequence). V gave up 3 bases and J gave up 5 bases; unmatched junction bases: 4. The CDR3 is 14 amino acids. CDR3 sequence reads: CATSRTSGFNEQYF. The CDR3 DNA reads TGTGCCACCAGCAGGACTAGCGGGTTTAACGAGCAGTACTTC.

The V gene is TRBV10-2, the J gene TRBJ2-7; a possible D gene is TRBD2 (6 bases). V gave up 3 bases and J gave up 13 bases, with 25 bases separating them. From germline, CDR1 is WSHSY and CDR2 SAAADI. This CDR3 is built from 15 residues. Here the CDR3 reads CASSDTSSRFRFHYF. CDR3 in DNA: TGCGCCAGCAGTGATACTAGCAGCCGTTTCAGGTTCCACTACTTC.

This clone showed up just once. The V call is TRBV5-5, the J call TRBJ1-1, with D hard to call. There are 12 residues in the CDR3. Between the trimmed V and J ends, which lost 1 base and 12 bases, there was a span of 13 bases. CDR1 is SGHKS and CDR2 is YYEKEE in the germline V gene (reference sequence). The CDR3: CASSLNHPTSFF. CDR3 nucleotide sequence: TGTGCCAGCAGCTTGAATCACCCAACTTCTTTCTTT.

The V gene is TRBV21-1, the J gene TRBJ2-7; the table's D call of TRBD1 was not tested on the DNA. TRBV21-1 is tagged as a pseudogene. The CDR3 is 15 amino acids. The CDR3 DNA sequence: TGTGCCAGCAGCAAAGACAGGGACCGAACCTACGAGCAGTACTTC. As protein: CASSKDRDRTYEQYF.

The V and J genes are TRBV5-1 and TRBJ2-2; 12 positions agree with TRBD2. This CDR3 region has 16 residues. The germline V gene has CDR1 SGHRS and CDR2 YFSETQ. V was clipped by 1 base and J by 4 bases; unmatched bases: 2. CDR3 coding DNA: TGCGCCAGCAGCTTGACTAGCGGGGGGCCCACCGGGGAGCTGTTTTTT. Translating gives CASSLTSGGPTGELFF.

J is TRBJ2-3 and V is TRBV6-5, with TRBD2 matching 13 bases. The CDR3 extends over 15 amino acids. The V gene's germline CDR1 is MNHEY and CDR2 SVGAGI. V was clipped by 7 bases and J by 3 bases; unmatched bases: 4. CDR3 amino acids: CASNRLAGGTDTQYF. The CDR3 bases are TGTGCCAGCAATAGACTAGCGGGAGGAACAGATACGCAGTATTTT.

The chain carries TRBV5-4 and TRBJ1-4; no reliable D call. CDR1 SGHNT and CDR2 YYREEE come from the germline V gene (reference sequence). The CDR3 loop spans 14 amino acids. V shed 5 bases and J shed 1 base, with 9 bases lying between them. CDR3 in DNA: TGTGCCAGCAGAGGATCGGGAACTAATGAAAAACTGTTTTTT. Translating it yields CASRGSGTNEKLFF.

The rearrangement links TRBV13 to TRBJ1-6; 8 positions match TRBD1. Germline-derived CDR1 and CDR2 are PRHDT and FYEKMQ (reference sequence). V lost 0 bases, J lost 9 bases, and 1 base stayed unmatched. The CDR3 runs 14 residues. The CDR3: CASSLGTGVSPLHF. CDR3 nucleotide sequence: TGTGCCAGCAGCTTAGGGACAGGGGTTTCACCCCTCCACTTT.

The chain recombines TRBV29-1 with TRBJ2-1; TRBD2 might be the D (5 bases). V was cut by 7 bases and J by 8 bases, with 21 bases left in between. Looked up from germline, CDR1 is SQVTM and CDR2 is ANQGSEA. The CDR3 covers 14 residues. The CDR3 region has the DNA TGCAGCGCTAAGTCCGGGAATCGTCCCGATGAGCAGTTCTTC. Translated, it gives CSAKSGNRPDEQFF.

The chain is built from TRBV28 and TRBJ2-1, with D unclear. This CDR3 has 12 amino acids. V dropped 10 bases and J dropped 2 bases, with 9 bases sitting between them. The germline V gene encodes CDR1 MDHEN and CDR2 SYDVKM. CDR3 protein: CATEATYNEQFF. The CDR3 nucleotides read TGTGCCACAGAGGCGACCTACAATGAGCAGTTCTTC.

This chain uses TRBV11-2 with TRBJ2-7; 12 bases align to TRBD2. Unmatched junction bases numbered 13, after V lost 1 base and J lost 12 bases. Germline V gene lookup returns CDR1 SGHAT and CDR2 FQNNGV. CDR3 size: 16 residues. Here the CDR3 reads CASSLGPKRTSGARYF. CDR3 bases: TGTGCCAGCAGCTTAGGCCCAAAGAGGACTAGCGGGGCGCGGTACTTC.

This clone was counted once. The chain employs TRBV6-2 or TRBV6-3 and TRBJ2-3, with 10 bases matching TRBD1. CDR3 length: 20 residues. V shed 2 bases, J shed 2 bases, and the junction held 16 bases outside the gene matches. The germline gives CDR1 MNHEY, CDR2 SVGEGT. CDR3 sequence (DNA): TGTGCCAGCAGTTACCGCCGGAGGGACAGGGGATACTTTTCCACAGATACGCAGTATTTT. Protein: CASSYRRRDRGYFSTDTQYF.

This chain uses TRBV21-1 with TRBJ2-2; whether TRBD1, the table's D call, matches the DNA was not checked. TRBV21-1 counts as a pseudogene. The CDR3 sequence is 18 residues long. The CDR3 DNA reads TGTGCCAGCAGCAAAGAGATTCCGGGACAGGGATGCACCGGGGAGCTGTTTTTT. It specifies CASSKEIPGQGCTGELFF.

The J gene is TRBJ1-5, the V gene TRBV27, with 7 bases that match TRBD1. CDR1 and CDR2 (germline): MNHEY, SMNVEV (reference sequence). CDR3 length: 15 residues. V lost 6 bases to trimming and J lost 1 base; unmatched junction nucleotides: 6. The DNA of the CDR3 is TGTGCCAGCAGCCCGACAGGGAGAAGCAATCAGCCCCAGCATTTT. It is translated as CASSPTGRSNQPQHF.

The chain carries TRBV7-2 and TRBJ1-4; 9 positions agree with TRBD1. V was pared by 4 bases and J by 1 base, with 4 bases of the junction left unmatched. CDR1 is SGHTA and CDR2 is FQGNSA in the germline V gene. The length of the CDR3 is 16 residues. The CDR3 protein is CASSSGQGLTNEKLFF. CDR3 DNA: TGTGCCAGCAGCTCAGGACAGGGGCTAACTAATGAAAAACTGTTTTTT.

The chain's CDR3 is CASPGTSGQETQYF. CDR3 nucleotides: TGCGCCAGCCCTGGGACTAGCGGACAAGAGACCCAGTACTTC. The rearrangement joins TRBV23-1 to TRBJ2-5; 11 nucleotides agree with TRBD2. TRBV23-1 is an ORF, and what it does is uncertain. The CDR3 consists of 14 residues. V lost 8 bases, J lost 2 bases, and 4 bases stayed unmatched.

The CDR3 region is CARTYRGGGYCNQPQHF. CDR3 coding DNA: TGTGCCAGAACTTACAGGGGTGGAGGCTATTGCAATCAGCCCCAGCATTTT. V is TRBV6-4 and J is TRBJ1-5; 7 nucleotides agree with TRBD1. Germline CDR1 is MRHNA and CDR2 is SNTAGT. The V gene end was trimmed by 9 bases and the J gene end by 2 bases; junction bases not matched to a gene: 16. The CDR3 length is 17 residues.

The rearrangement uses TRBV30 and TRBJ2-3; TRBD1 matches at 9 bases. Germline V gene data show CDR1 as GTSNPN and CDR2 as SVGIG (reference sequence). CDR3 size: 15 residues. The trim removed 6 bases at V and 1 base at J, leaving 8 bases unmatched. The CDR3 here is CACRQGGSRTDTQYF. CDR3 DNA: TGTGCCTGCCGACAGGGGGGGAGCCGCACAGATACGCAGTATTTT.

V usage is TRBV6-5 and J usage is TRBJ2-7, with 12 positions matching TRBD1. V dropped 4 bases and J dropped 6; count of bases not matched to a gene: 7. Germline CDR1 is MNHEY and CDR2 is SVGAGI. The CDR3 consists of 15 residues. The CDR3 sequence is CASSFDRDRGREQYF. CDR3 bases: TGTGCCAGCAGTTTCGACCGGGACAGGGGGCGCGAGCAGTACTTC.

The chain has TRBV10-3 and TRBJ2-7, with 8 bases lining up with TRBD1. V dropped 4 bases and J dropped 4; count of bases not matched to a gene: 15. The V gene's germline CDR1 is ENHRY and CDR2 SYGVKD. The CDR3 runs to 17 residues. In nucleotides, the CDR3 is TGTGCCATCAGTGGGTCCTTCTCCGGACAGGGTAGATACGAGCAGTACTTC. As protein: CAISGSFSGQGRYEQYF.

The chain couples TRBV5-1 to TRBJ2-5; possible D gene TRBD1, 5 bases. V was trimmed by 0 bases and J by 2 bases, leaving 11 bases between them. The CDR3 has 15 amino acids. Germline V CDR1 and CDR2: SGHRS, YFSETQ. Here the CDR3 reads CASSLESDRQETQYF. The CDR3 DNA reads TGCGCCAGCAGCTTGGAAAGTGACAGACAAGAGACCCAGTACTTC. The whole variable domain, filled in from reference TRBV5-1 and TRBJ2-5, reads KAGVTQTPRYLIKTRGQQVTLSCSPISGHRSVSWYQQTPGQGLQFLFEYFSETQRNKGNFPGRFSGRQFSNSRSEMNVSTLELGDSALYLCASSLESDRQETQYFGPGTRLLVL.

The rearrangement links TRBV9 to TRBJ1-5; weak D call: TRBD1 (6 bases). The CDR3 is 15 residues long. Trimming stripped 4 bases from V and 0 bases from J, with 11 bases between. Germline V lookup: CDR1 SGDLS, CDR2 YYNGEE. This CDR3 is CASSLTGYSNQPQHF. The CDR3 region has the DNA TGTGCCAGCAGCTTGACAGGTTATAGCAATCAGCCCCAGCATTTT. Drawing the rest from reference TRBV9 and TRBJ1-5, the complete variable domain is DSGVTQTPKHLITATGQRVTLRCSPRSGDLSVYWYQQSLDQGLQFLIQYYNGEERAKGNILERFSAQQFPDLHSELNLSSLELGDSALYFCASSLTGYSNQPQHFGDGTRLSIL.